This record covers a single TCR beta chain. Amplification used 60 Vbeta primers and 13 Jbeta primers. The method was immunoSEQ multiplex PCR; TCRdb's version includes in-frame clones alone and lacks a portion of them. The profile covers fewer than 150,000 clones, with roughly 76% appearing a single time and almost 4% taken by the ten largest. The data originate from a study of cytomegalovirus exposure and HLA in healthy donors. Trimming removed 5 bases at V and 0 bases at J, with 12 bases between. From germline, CDR1 is SQVTM and CDR2 ANQGSEA. The CDR3 has 14 residues. V and J are TRBV29-1 and TRBJ2-3; a possible D gene is TRBD2 (6 bases). The receptor comes from a man aged 18 to 29 in good health and CMV-seronegative. Sequencing used PBMCs. The CDR3: CSVQGGPSTDTQYF. The CDR3, as DNA: TGCAGCGTTCAGGGAGGCCCAAGCACAGATACGCAGTATTTT.